Below are 8 T cell receptor beta chains sequenced from a single sample in a study of T cells in Graves' hyperthyroidism and ophthalmopathy. RNA transcripts provided the source from which TCR beta CDR3 regions were amplified. A first-round RT-PCR of the TCR CDR3 used the HTBI primer set. TCRdb independently ran MiXCR on the multiplex PCR reads; one entry per CDR3 protein. The data show approximately 420,000 distinct CDR3 sequences, with approximately 14% seen just once and about 5% held by the top ten. Sequenced input: blood. Source of these receptors: a woman under 30 with Graves' hyperthyroidism.

The J gene is TRBJ2-2, the V gene TRBV28; D gene unclear. V was pared by 3 bases and J by 0 bases, with 5 bases between. This CDR3 comprises 14 residues. Germline V CDR1 and CDR2: MDHEN, SYDVKM. CDR3 sequence reads: CASSFQANTGELFF. CDR3 nucleotides: TGTGCCAGCAGTTTCCAGGCGAACACCGGGGAGCTGTTTTTT.

This clonotype was counted at least ten times. This chain connects TRBV7-2 to TRBJ2-3; D unresolved. CDR1 is SGHTA, CDR2 FQGNSA, per germline. V lost 2 bases and J 0 bases, leaving 12 bases between the germline ends. The CDR3 is 16 amino acids. The CDR3 spells CASSLFPRGSTDTQYF. The DNA for the CDR3 is TGTGCCAGCAGCTTATTCCCCCGAGGAAGCACAGATACGCAGTATTTT. Together with reference TRBV7-2 and TRBJ2-3, the CDR3 gives the full variable domain: GAGVSQSPSNKVTEKGKDVELRCDPISGHTALYWYRQSLGQGLEFLIYFQGNSAPDKSGLPSDRFSAERTGGSVSTLTIQRTQQEDSAVYLCASSLFPRGSTDTQYFGPGTRLTVL.

This clonotype was seen many times. This chain joins TRBV7-2 and TRBJ2-7; 16 bases are shared with TRBD2. Looked up from germline, CDR1 is SGHTA and CDR2 is FQGNSA. The CDR3 runs 17 residues. V lost 4 bases and J lost 0; bases outside the gene matches: 3. CDR3 protein: CASSWGLAGGSSYEQYF. The CDR3 DNA reads as TGTGCCAGCAGCTGGGGACTAGCGGGAGGGAGCTCCTACGAGCAGTACTTC.

This clonotype has a handful of counts. The genes are TRBV7-2 and TRBJ2-3; possibly TRBD1 for D (6 bases). CDR3 size: 17 residues. Trimming removed 5 bases from V and 4 bases from J, with 22 bases in between. Germline V gives CDR1 SGHTA, CDR2 FQGNSA. DNA for the CDR3: TGTGCCAGCAGCCCAGTCTCCCGGGACATTCTTTCAGATACGCAGTATTTT. This codes for CASSPVSRDILSDTQYF.

Ten or more counts support this clonotype. The J gene is TRBJ2-1, the V gene TRBV6-1; TRBD2 agrees at 8 bases. Trimming removed 4 bases from V and 6 bases from J; junction bases left unmatched: 11. CDR3 length: 16 amino acids. CDR1 MNHNS and CDR2 SASEGT come from the germline V gene. As DNA, the CDR3 is TGTGCCAGCAGTGGACGTACTAGCCGGGGGGGCAATGAGCAGTTCTTC. This gives the protein CASSGRTSRGGNEQFF.

This clonotype was recorded at least ten times. The rearrangement joins TRBV6-1 to TRBJ2-7; D is undetermined. The CDR3 is made up of 15 amino acids. Germline CDR1 is MNHNS and CDR2 is SASEGT. Trimming shortened V by 7 bases and J by 2 bases, and 18 bases separated the two germline ends. The CDR3 loop is CASKPRPEPTYEQYF. For the CDR3, the DNA is TGTGCCAGCAAACCCCGCCCGGAACCTACCTACGAGCAGTACTTC.

Concerning this clonotype: This may be a read error, as it is one base from a much larger clone. The chain carries TRBV10-2 and TRBJ2-3, with unresolved D. The CDR3 is 12 amino acids. Per the germline V gene, CDR1 is WSHSY and CDR2 is SAAADI. Trimming removed 6 bases from V and 5 bases from J, with 9 bases in between. The CDR3 DNA is TGCGCCAGCAGATGGATAGGAGATACGCAGTATTTT. It translates to CASRWIGDTQYF.

The sample holds many counts of this clonotype. The V and J genes are TRBV6-5 and TRBJ2-7; D not certain. The CDR3 sequence is 15 residues long. Germline V gene data show CDR1 as MNHEY and CDR2 as SVGAGI. V was cut by 0 bases and J by 5 bases, with 14 bases left in between. CDR3 bases: TGTGCCAGCAGTTACTCGGGGAACCCCAAGGACGAGCAGTACTTC. Amino acid sequence: CASSYSGNPKDEQYF.